The 10 T cell receptor beta chains presented below share a single source sample, sequenced in a study of cytomegalovirus exposure and HLA in healthy donors. Using immunoSEQ multiplex PCR, the repertoire was profiled, and TCRdb retains in-frame clones only, with some absent. The data show more than 150,000 clones, around 84% seen once. Sample: PBMCs. All receptors come from a man aged 18 to 35 in good health and CMV-seropositive.

The gene calls are TRBV28 and TRBJ2-7; 13 bases align to TRBD2. The V gene's germline CDR1 is MDHEN and CDR2 SYDVKM. This CDR3 has 17 residues. The V segment lost 6 bases and the J segment 2 bases; nucleotides outside the gene matches: 10. CDR3 protein: CASRGENGLAGAYEQYF. CDR3 nucleotide sequence: TGTGCCAGCAGGGGGGAAAACGGACTAGCGGGGGCCTACGAGCAGTACTTC.

Only a few counts were recorded for this clone. The chain recombines TRBV5-4 with TRBJ1-2; 8 bases fit TRBD1. Germline-derived CDR1 and CDR2 are SGHNT and YYREEE (reference sequence). This CDR3 contains 15 residues. The ends lost 4 bases at V and 3 bases at J; junction bases unmatched: 8. The CDR3: CASSQTSTGDYGYTF. The CDR3 DNA is TGTGCCAGCAGCCAAACCTCGACAGGGGACTATGGCTACACCTTC.

The chain recombines TRBV6-6 with TRBJ2-2; D might be TRBD1 (5 bases). V was cut by 1 base and J by 5 bases, with 8 bases left in between. Germline V CDR1 and CDR2: MNHNY, SVGAGI (reference sequence). This CDR3 has 14 amino acids. As DNA, the CDR3 is TGTGCCAGCAGTTACTTCCGACAGACCGGGGAGCTGTTTTTT. Translated, it gives CASSYFRQTGELFF.

The genes are TRBV7-2 and TRBJ2-7, with 9 bases matching TRBD1. The CDR3 covers 16 residues. With 6 bases clipped from V and 6 bases from J, the junction kept 15 bases outside the gene matches. Germline lookup yields CDR1 SGHTA and CDR2 FQGNSA. The CDR3 bases are TGTGCCAGCAGATTACCGGGACAGGGAATATCAAGCGAGCAGTACTTC. It is translated as CASRLPGQGISSEQYF.

V usage is TRBV5-4 and J usage is TRBJ2-5; a weak D match, TRBD1 (5 bases). Germline V gene sequence: CDR1 SGHNT, CDR2 YYREEE (reference sequence). This CDR3 has 17 residues. V was shortened by 3 bases and J by 1 base, with 19 bases between the two germline ends. CDR3 protein: CASSSKGQQALQETQYF. The CDR3 region has the DNA TGTGCCAGCAGCTCAAAAGGACAACAGGCCCTCCAAGAGACCCAGTACTTC. Full variable domain (outside the CDR3, taken from reference TRBV5-4 and TRBJ2-5): ETGVTQSPTHLIKTRGQQVTLRCSSQSGHNTVSWYQQALGQGPQFIFQYYREEENGRGNFPPRFSGLQFPNYSSELNVNALELDDSALYLCASSSKGQQALQETQYFGPGTRLLVL.

The chain combines TRBV6-5 with TRBJ2-1; D may be TRBD2 (6 bases). V dropped 6 bases and J dropped 1 base, with 13 bases sitting between them. CDR1 is MNHEY, CDR2 SVGAGI, per germline. This CDR3 contains 15 residues. For the CDR3, the DNA is TGTGCCAGCAGGGGGACGGGACTTTCCTACAATGAGCAGTTCTTC. Its protein product is CASRGTGLSYNEQFF.

The rearrangement uses TRBV27 and TRBJ1-2, with a possible D match to TRBD1 (6 bases). Germline V CDR1 and CDR2: MNHEY, SMNVEV (reference sequence). Between the trimmed V and J ends, which lost 0 bases and 0 bases, there was a span of 11 bases. This CDR3 contains 16 residues. The CDR3 region is CASSLSRGPSNYGYTF. For the CDR3, the DNA is TGTGCCAGCAGTTTATCGCGGGGGCCCTCTAACTATGGCTACACCTTC.

This sequence joins TRBV28 and TRBJ2-3; 8 nucleotides line up with TRBD2. With 3 bases clipped from V and 6 bases from J, the junction kept 14 bases outside the gene matches. The germline CDR1 and CDR2 sequences are MDHEN and SYDVKM. The CDR3 extends over 17 amino acids. CDR3: CASSFLGLARRADTQYF. Here the CDR3 DNA reads TGTGCCAGCAGTTTCCTTGGACTAGCCCGTAGGGCGGATACGCAGTATTTT.

In its sample, this clone was seen a few times. The rearrangement uses TRBV7-3 and TRBJ1-5; maybe TRBD1 (6 bases). The CDR3 runs 17 residues. The V gene's germline CDR1 is SGHTA and CDR2 FQGTGA. Deletions cut 2 bases from V and 4 bases from J, with 18 bases between. CDR3 loop: CASSLGMGRGVNQPQHF. The DNA of the CDR3 is TGTGCCAGCAGCTTAGGTATGGGGAGGGGGGTTAATCAGCCCCAGCATTTT.

J is TRBJ1-2 and V is TRBV6-5, with 7 bases aligning to TRBD1. Germline V gene lookup returns CDR1 MNHEY and CDR2 SVGAGI. This CDR3 is built from 16 residues. J lost 0 bases, V lost 4 bases, and 8 bases had no gene match. CDR3 nucleotide sequence: TGTGCCAGCAGTTGGAACAGGGGCGGAACTAACTATGGCTACACCTTC. The encoded protein is CASSWNRGGTNYGYTF.